This T cell receptor beta chain was documented in a study of OX40 agonist ivuxolimab in advanced cancers. Study as a whole: The dose-escalation group included hepatocellular carcinoma, melanoma, renal cell carcinoma and head and neck cancer. Study-wide points: Clonal expansion was seen in CD4+ and CD8+ blood T cells by week 6 at 0.1 to 3.0 mg/kg. On average, CD8+ T cells showed a greater number of expanded clones than CD4+.

Clones were sequenced by immunoSEQ multiplex PCR, and TCRdb holds only the in-frame ones, with some missing. The table lists approximately 110,000 clones, 80% to 95% of them singletons. J lost 0 bases, V lost 4 bases, and 18 bases had no gene match. The CDR3 length is 19 residues. The germline CDR1 and CDR2 sequences are GTSNPN and SVGIG (reference sequence). With baseline, cycle 4 day 1, and cycle 7 day 1 as timepoints, blood was sampled. In the case of this clone: The antigen is undetermined.

The receptor was isolated from an adult with an advanced solid tumor such as melanoma, head and neck, liver or kidney cancer. J is TRBJ2-1 and V is TRBV30, with 7 bases matching TRBD2. The sequencing here drew on CD4+ or CD8+ T cells sorted from blood, taken in a trial of the OX40 agonist ivuxolimab. CDR3 residues: CAWTPWRGTREPSYNEQFF. The CDR3 DNA reads as TGTGCCTGGACCCCTTGGAGGGGCACGCGGGAGCCCTCCTACAATGAGCAGTTCTTC. The full variable domain, in which reference TRBV30 and TRBJ2-1 provide the parts outside the CDR3, is SQTIHQWPATLVQPVGSPLSLECTVEGTSNPNLYWYRQAAGRGLQLLFYSVGIGQISSEVPQNLSASRPQDRQFILSSKKLLLSDSGFYLCAWTPWRGTREPSYNEQFFGPGTRLTVL.